Listed below are T cell receptor beta chains from one sample, sequenced in a study of blood T cell repertoires in COVID-19. TCRdb's table, derived via immunoSEQ multiplex PCR, lists solely in-frame clones and lacks some. This table has some 52,000 clones, around 84% appearing once. Source material: peripheral blood. The receptors derive from a man aged 50 to 60 with acute or convalescent COVID-19. The CDR3 runs from the conserved cysteine through the conserved F or W. D genes are given only for firm matches.

V gene,D gene,J gene,CDR3 protein,CDR3 DNA
TRBV4-2,.,TRBJ2-7,CASSHAEGWRASSYEQYF,TGTGCCAGCAGCCACGCGGAGGGGTGGCGGGCCAGCTCCTACGAGCAGTACTTC
TRBV5-4,TRBD1,TRBJ2-5,CASTWDRGETQYF,TGTGCCAGCACCTGGGACAGGGGAGAGACCCAGTACTTC
TRBV18,.,TRBJ1-2,CASSPTGISYGYTF,TGTGCCAGCTCTCCGACGGGGATTAGTTATGGCTACACCTTC
TRBV4-2,TRBD2,TRBJ2-5,CASSTRLAGGQETQYF,TGTGCCAGCAGCACCCGACTAGCGGGGGGTCAAGAGACCCAGTACTTC
TRBV7-9,.,TRBJ1-2,CASSPRGTDYGYTF,TGTGCCAGCAGCCCAAGGGGGACGGACTATGGCTACACCTTC
TRBV2,TRBD1,TRBJ2-3,CASSPDRGTDTQYF,TGTGCCAGCAGTCCCGACAGGGGTACAGATACGCAGTATTTT
TRBV12-5,TRBD2,TRBJ2-1,CASGRLVAGVREQFF,TGTGCTAGTGGTCGGCTAGTAGCGGGAGTACGGGAGCAGTTCTTC
TRBV19,TRBD1,TRBJ2-6,CASSTRALGQGPSGANVLTF,TGTGCCAGTAGTACCCGGGCTCTGGGACAGGGACCCTCTGGGGCCAACGTCCTGACTTTC
TRBV9,.,TRBJ1-4,CASSAPGGEGTNEKLFF,TGTGCCAGCAGCGCCCCCGGGGGAGAGGGAACTAATGAAAAACTGTTTTTT
TRBV5-5,TRBD1,TRBJ1-2,CASSSGQANYGYTF,TGTGCCAGCAGCTCAGGACAGGCGAACTATGGCTACACCTTC
TRBV9,.,TRBJ2-7,CASSENLGAYEQYF,TGTGCCAGCAGCGAGAACCTAGGTGCGTACGAGCAGTACTTC